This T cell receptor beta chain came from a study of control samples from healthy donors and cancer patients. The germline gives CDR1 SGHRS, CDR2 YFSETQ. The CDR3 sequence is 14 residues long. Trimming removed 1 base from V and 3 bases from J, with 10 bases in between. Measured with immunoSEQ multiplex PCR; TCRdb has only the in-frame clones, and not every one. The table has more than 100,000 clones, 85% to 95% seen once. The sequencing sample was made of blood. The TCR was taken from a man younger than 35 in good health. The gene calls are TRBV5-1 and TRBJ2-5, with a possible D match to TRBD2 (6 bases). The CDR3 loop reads CASSLFRGEETQYF. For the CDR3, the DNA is TGCGCCAGCAGCTTGTTTCGCGGGGAAGAGACCCAGTACTTC.